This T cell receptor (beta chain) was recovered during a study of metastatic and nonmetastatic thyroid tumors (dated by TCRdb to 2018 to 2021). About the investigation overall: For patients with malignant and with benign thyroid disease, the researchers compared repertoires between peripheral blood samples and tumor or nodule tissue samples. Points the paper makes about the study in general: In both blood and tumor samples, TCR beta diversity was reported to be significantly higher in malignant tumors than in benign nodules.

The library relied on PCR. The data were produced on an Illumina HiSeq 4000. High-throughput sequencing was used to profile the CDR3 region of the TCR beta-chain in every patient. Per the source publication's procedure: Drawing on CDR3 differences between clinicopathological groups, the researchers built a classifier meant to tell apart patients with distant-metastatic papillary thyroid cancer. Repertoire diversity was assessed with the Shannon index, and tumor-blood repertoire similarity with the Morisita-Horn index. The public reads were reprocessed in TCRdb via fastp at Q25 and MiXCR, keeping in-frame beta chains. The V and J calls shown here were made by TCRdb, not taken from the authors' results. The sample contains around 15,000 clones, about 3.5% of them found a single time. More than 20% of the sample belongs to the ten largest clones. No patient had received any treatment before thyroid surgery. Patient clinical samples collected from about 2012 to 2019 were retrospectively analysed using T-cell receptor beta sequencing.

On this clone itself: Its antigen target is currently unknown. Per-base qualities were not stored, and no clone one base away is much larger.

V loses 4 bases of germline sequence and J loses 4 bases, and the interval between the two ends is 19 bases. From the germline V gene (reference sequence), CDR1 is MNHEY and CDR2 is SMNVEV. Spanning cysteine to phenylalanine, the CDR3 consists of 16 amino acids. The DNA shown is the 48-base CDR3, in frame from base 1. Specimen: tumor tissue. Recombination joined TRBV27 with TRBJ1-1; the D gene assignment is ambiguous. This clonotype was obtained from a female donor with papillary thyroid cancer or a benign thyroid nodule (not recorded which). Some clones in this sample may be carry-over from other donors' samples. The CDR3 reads CASSSLQHERGTEAFF. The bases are TGTGCCAGCAGTTCCCTGCAGCATGAGCGAGGCACTGAAGCTTTCTTT.